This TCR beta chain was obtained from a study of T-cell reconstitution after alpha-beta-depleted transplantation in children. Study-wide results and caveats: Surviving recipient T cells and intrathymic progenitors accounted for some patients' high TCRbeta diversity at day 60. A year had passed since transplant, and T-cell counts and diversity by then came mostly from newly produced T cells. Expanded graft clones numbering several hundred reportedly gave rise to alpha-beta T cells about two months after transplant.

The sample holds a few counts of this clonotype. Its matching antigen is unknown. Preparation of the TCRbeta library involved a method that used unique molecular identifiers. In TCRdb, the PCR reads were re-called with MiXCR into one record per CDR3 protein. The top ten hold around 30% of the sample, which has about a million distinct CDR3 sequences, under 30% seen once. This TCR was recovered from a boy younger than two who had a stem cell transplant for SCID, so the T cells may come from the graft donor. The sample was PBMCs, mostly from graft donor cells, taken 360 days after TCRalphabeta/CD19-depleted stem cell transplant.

CDR3 coding DNA: TGCGCCAGCAGCCAAGTCAAGGGGATCTCTGGAAACACCATATATTTT. Protein sequence: CASSQVKGISGNTIYF. The chain combines TRBV4-1 with TRBJ1-3, with D perhaps matching TRBD1 (5 bases). The CDR3 is 16 amino acids. CDR1 MGHRA and CDR2 YSYEKL come from the germline V gene. The germline V and J ends were trimmed by 1 base and 0 bases, with 10 bases remaining between them.